Listed here are 27 T cell receptor beta chains from one sample, sequenced in a study of human T cells and chemical hapten exposure. Stated time point: patch test 1, 2 weeks after DPC sensitization. Treatment in this sample: therapeutic diphenylcyclopropenone sensitization with weekly scalp DPC. TCRdb independently ran MiXCR on the RACE reads; one entry per CDR3 protein. Among about 360,000 distinct CDR3 sequences listed, approximately 5.1% were seen once. Here the sequenced sample was whole blood, taken in connection with sensitization to the hapten diphenylcyclopropenone (DPC). These receptors were taken from a woman between 50 and 59 years old with alopecia areata. Some clones in this sample may be carry-over from other donors' samples.

This clonotype was seen many times. The chain employs TRBV2 and TRBJ2-3, with 8 bases matching TRBD1. The V gene end was trimmed by 5 bases and the J gene end by 4 bases; junction bases not matched to a gene: 11. This CDR3 has 16 residues. The germline V gene has CDR1 SNHLY and CDR2 FYNNEI. The CDR3 sequence is CASSNRDRRYSDTQYF. The CDR3 bases are TGTGCCAGCAGTAACCGGGACAGGAGGTACTCAGATACGCAGTATTTT.

This clonotype was counted many times. This chain joins TRBV5-1 and TRBJ1-1; D is uncertain. The V end was cut by 0 bases, the J end by 6 bases, with 15 bases between. The germline gives CDR1 SGHRS, CDR2 YFSETQ. There are 15 residues in the CDR3. CDR3 in amino acids: CASSLAGGNNPEAFF. CDR3 DNA: TGCGCCAGCAGCTTGGCCGGAGGGAATAACCCTGAAGCTTTCTTT.

There are many counts of this clonotype. J is TRBJ1-1 and V is TRBV27; 9 bases map to TRBD1. CDR1 and CDR2 (germline): MNHEY, SMNVEV (reference sequence). The V segment lost 6 bases and the J segment 5 bases; nucleotides outside the gene matches: 10. The CDR3 totals 15 residues. CDR3 in amino acids: CASSSLQGAGTEAFF. DNA for the CDR3: TGTGCCAGCAGCTCTTTACAGGGGGCGGGGACTGAAGCTTTCTTT.

This clonotype has only a few counts. The chain employs TRBV11-2 and TRBJ2-7, with D perhaps TRBD1 or TRBD2 (5 bases each). The V gene lost 10 bases and the J gene lost 4 bases, with 14 bases spanning the gap. This CDR3 spans 12 amino acids. Per the germline V gene, CDR1 is SGHAT and CDR2 is FQNNGV. This CDR3 reads CATGANLYEQYF. CDR3 nucleotide sequence: TGTGCCACCGGGGCAAACCTTTACGAGCAGTACTTC. The full variable domain, rest sourced from reference TRBV11-2 and TRBJ2-7, is EAGVAQSPRYKIIEKRQSVAFWCNPISGHATLYWYQQILGQGPKLLIQFQNNGVVDDSQLPKDRFSAERLKGVDSTLKIQPAKLEDSAVYLCATGANLYEQYFGPGTRLTVT.

Ten or more counts support this clonotype. The chain links TRBV12-3 or TRBV12-4 to TRBJ2-7; 7 nucleotides line up with TRBD1. CDR3 length equals 14 residues. Germline trimming cut 0 bases from V and 1 base from J; bases unmatched to any gene: 0. The CDR3 loop is CASSLAGQSYEQYF. CDR3 DNA: TGTGCCAGCAGTTTAGCGGGACAGTCCTACGAGCAGTACTTC.

This clonotype was observed a few times. Here the CDR3 DNA reads TGTGCCAGCAGTTACGGGCAGAATAGCAATCAGCCCCAGCATTTT. Translation: CASSYGQNSNQPQHF. The J gene is TRBJ1-5, the V gene TRBV6-5; D not certain. With 2 bases removed from V and 0 bases from J, the gap between germline ends came to 8 bases. The CDR3 covers 15 residues. Germline CDR1 is MNHEY and CDR2 is SVGAGI.

This clonotype was picked up many times. CDR3 nucleotide sequence: TGCAGCGTTGAAACCCTCCAGGGGGACACTGAAGCTTTCTTT. Amino acid sequence: CSVETLQGDTEAFF. The V and J genes are TRBV29-1 and TRBJ1-1; 7 bases are shared with TRBD1. From germline, CDR1 is SQVTM and CDR2 ANQGSEA. Trimming took 2 bases from V and 3 from J; bases not matched to a gene: 6. The CDR3 spans 14 residues. The entire variable domain, with the rest obtained from reference TRBV29-1 and TRBJ1-1, is as follows: SAVISQKPSRDICQRGTSLTIQCQVDSQVTMMFWYRQQPGQSLTLIATANQGSEATYESGFVIDKFPISRPNLTFSTLTVSNMSPEDSSIYLCSVETLQGDTEAFFGQGTRLTVV.

In its sample, this clonotype was seen many times. The chain links TRBV7-8 to TRBJ2-1, with D possibly matching TRBD2 (5 bases). Germline CDR1 SGHVS, CDR2 FQNEAQ. V was trimmed by 5 bases and J by 1 base, leaving 15 bases between them. The CDR3 contains 16 residues. The CDR3 sequence: CASSPLGEGSYNEQFF. The DNA for the CDR3 is TGTGCCAGCAGCCCCCTTGGTGAGGGTTCCTACAATGAGCAGTTCTTC.

This clonotype has a count of ten or more. The chain employs TRBV5-5 and TRBJ1-1; no firm D call. Trimming removed 2 bases at V and 3 bases at J, with 11 bases between. This CDR3 has 14 residues. Looked up from germline, CDR1 is SGHKS and CDR2 is YYEKEE (reference sequence). CDR3 bases: TGTGCCAGCAGCTTAACATTAAAGGACACTGAAGCTTTCTTT. It is translated as CASSLTLKDTEAFF.

This chain connects TRBV4-1 to TRBJ1-6, with TRBD1 as a possible D gene (5 bases). The CDR3 has 18 amino acids. Trimming took off 2 bases at V and 9 bases at J, with 23 bases between the two ends. Germline CDR1 and CDR2: MGHRA and YSYEKL. The CDR3 DNA follows: TGCGCCAGCAGCCAAATAGCTGGGCAGGGAGGGTCCGGTTCACCCCTCCACTTT. As protein: CASSQIAGQGGSGSPLHF.

This sequence joins TRBV2 and TRBJ2-1; TRBD2 agrees at 14 bases. The CDR3 runs to 17 residues. Trimming at V came to 2 bases and at J to 7 bases, leaving 7 bases not matched to a gene. CDR1 SNHLY and CDR2 FYNNEI come from the germline V gene. In nucleotides, the CDR3 is TGTGCCAGCAGTGAAATCGGGACTAGCGGGGGCCGGAATGAGCAGTTCTTC. It yields the protein CASSEIGTSGGRNEQFF.

There are a few counts of this clonotype. The rearrangement uses TRBV30 and TRBJ1-1; tentative D call: TRBD1 (6 bases). Between the trimmed V and J ends, which lost 1 base and 0 bases, there was a span of 12 bases. Germline V gene data show CDR1 as GTSNPN and CDR2 as SVGIG (reference sequence). This CDR3 region has 15 residues. In nucleotides, the CDR3 is TGTGCCTGGAGTGGAAGGGGACACCTGAACACTGAAGCTTTCTTT. Translating it yields CAWSGRGHLNTEAFF.

This clonotype was counted many times. The chain combines TRBV7-6 with TRBJ2-5; 7 bases match TRBD1. Germline CDR1 SGHVS, CDR2 FNYEAQ. The ends lost 4 bases at V and 6 bases at J; junction bases unmatched: 11. CDR3 size: 15 residues. The CDR3 sequence: CASSYGTVLMQTQYF. The CDR3 bases are TGTGCCAGCAGCTACGGGACAGTCCTGATGCAGACCCAGTACTTC.

This clonotype was counted at least ten times. V and J are TRBV27 and TRBJ1-5, with 10 bases identical to TRBD1. The V gene end was trimmed by 6 bases and the J gene end by 1 base; junction bases not matched to a gene: 12. CDR1 MNHEY and CDR2 SMNVEV come from the germline V gene (reference sequence). The CDR3 spans 18 residues. CDR3 nucleotides: TGTGCCAGCAGACCCGACAGGGGGCCTGAGTTGAGCAATCAGCCCCAGCATTTT. It is translated as CASRPDRGPELSNQPQHF.

The sample holds a few counts of this clonotype. V is TRBV7-9 and J is TRBJ2-1; 7 bases align to TRBD2. J was trimmed by 5 bases and V by 10 bases; bases with no gene match: 2. The CDR3 contains 11 residues. Looked up from germline, CDR1 is SEHNR and CDR2 is FQNEAQ (reference sequence). As DNA, the CDR3 is TGTGCCACCGGGACTAACAATGAGCAGTTCTTC. Its translation: CATGTNNEQFF.

This clonotype was counted at least ten times. The chain carries TRBV15 and TRBJ2-7; 9 bases align to TRBD2. The CDR3 extends over 15 amino acids. V shed 1 base and J 5 bases; nucleotides not matched to a gene: 6. Germline V CDR1 and CDR2: LNHNV, YYDKDF (reference sequence). The CDR3 region is CATSRAIAGDHEQYF. CDR3 DNA sequence: TGTGCCACCAGCAGAGCCATAGCGGGAGACCACGAGCAGTACTTC. The full variable domain, completed using reference TRBV15 and TRBJ2-7, is DAMVIQNPRYQVTQFGKPVTLSCSQTLNHNVMYWYQQKSSQAPKLLFHYYDKDFNNEADTPDNFQSRRPNTSFCFLDIRSPGLGDTAMYLCATSRAIAGDHEQYFGPGTRLTVT.

In its sample, this clonotype was seen many times. The chain uses TRBV7-2 and TRBJ1-5; unclear D gene. Germline lookup yields CDR1 SGHTA and CDR2 FQGNSA. CDR3 length: 14 residues. Trimming took 3 bases from V and 3 from J, leaving 9 bases between them. The CDR3 bases are TGTGCCAGCAGCTTTGCAGACCCCAATCAGCCCCAGCATTTT. Translation: CASSFADPNQPQHF.

This clonotype showed up just a few times. The chain has TRBV5-6 and TRBJ2-3, with no clear D. Per germline, CDR1 SGHDT and CDR2 YYEEEE. The CDR3 runs 15 residues. Trimming removed 0 bases at V and 8 bases at J, with 16 bases between. The CDR3 nucleotides are TGTGCCAGCAGCTTGGATGGGGTGAGAAGAGGTACGCAGTATTTT. Its protein product is CASSLDGVRRGTQYF. The full variable domain, rest sourced from reference TRBV5-6 and TRBJ2-3, is DAGVTQSPTHLIKTRGQQVTLRCSPKSGHDTVSWYQQALGQGPQFIFQYYEEEERQRGNFPDRFSGHQFPNYSSELNVNALLLGDSALYLCASSLDGVRRGTQYFGPGTRLTVL.

Many counts were recorded for this clonotype. V is TRBV28 and J is TRBJ1-6, with no clear D. This CDR3 region has 14 residues. Trimming removed 5 bases at V and 7 bases at J, with 12 bases between. Germline CDR1 reads MDHEN; CDR2 reads SYDVKM. CDR3 amino acids: CASSPTRGNSPLHF. CDR3 nucleotide sequence: TGTGCCAGCAGTCCAACCCGGGGAAATTCACCCCTCCACTTT.

This clonotype has a count of ten or more. V usage is TRBV24-1 and J usage is TRBJ2-2; the match to TRBD2 covers 14 bases. This CDR3 comprises 17 residues. Losses at the gene ends were 3 bases for V and 5 bases for J; bases not matched to a gene: 4. The V gene's germline CDR1 is KGHDR and CDR2 SFDVKD. This chain's CDR3 is CATSDKGLAGETGELFF. The CDR3 DNA is TGTGCCACCAGTGATAAGGGACTAGCGGGAGAGACCGGGGAGCTGTTTTTT.

This clonotype was seen repeatedly, ten times or more. This chain connects TRBV6-2 or TRBV6-3 to TRBJ2-1; TRBD2 matches at 7 bases. Per the germline V gene, CDR1 is MNHEY and CDR2 is SVGEGT. Trimming at V came to 2 bases and at J to 5 bases, leaving 6 bases not matched to a gene. This CDR3 comprises 15 residues. CDR3 sequence (DNA): TGTGCCAGCAGTTACCCCATGAGCGGGGACAATGAGCAGTTCTTC. Translating it yields CASSYPMSGDNEQFF.

This clonotype was counted many times. V gene TRBV29-1 combines with J gene TRBJ1-4; no firm D call. CDR1 and CDR2 from the germline V gene are SQVTM and ANQGSEA. The CDR3 has 13 residues. Between the trimmed V and J ends, which lost 6 bases and 3 bases, there was a span of 11 bases. DNA for the CDR3: TGCAGCGTCATAAGTGGGGCTAATGAAAAACTGTTTTTT. It specifies CSVISGANEKLFF.

There are many counts of this clonotype. The genes are TRBV3-1 and TRBJ2-1; D not resolved. Germline V gives CDR1 LGHDT, CDR2 YNNKEL (reference sequence). CDR3 length: 14 amino acids. V lost 2 bases and J 9 bases, leaving 14 bases between the germline ends. The CDR3 protein is CASSQTQIRSEQFF. DNA of the CDR3: TGTGCCAGCAGCCAAACCCAGATTAGAAGTGAGCAGTTCTTC.

The chain has TRBV7-2 and TRBJ2-2; weak D call: TRBD1 (5 bases). V was trimmed by 2 bases and J by 7 bases, leaving 8 bases between them. The length of the CDR3 is 13 residues. Germline CDR1 is SGHTA and CDR2 is FQGNSA. CDR3 sequence reads: CASSLQGHGELFF. CDR3 in DNA: TGTGCCAGCAGCTTACAGGGTCACGGGGAGCTGTTTTTT.

This clonotype was counted many times. The chain employs TRBV6-1 and TRBJ2-7; D call uncertain. V was trimmed by 2 bases and J by 3 bases, leaving 2 bases between them. Per the germline V gene, CDR1 is MNHNS and CDR2 is SASEGT. CDR3 length equals 11 residues. CDR3 coding DNA: TGTGCCAGCAGTGAATTCTACGAGCAGTACTTC. Residues: CASSEFYEQYF.

The gene calls are TRBV7-2 and TRBJ2-3; D is unresolved. V lost 1 base to trimming and J lost 6 bases, with 8 bases between them. CDR1 SGHTA and CDR2 FQGNSA come from the germline V gene. The CDR3 spans 13 residues. The DNA of the CDR3 is TGTGCCAGCAGCTTAGATCTCCCCGATACGCAGTATTTT. It codes for CASSLDLPDTQYF. The full variable domain, its missing parts supplied by reference TRBV7-2 and TRBJ2-3, is GAGVSQSPSNKVTEKGKDVELRCDPISGHTALYWYRQSLGQGLEFLIYFQGNSAPDKSGLPSDRFSAERTGGSVSTLTIQRTQQEDSAVYLCASSLDLPDTQYFGPGTRLTVL.

The chain couples TRBV10-2 to TRBJ2-7; tentatively, D is TRBD2 (5 bases). Trimming took off 2 bases at V and 4 bases at J, with 15 bases between the two ends. The V gene's germline CDR1 is WSHSY and CDR2 SAAADI. The length of the CDR3 is 15 residues. CDR3 in DNA: TGCGCCAGCAGTGAGCACGCCGGGAACCGATACGAGCAGTACTTC. This codes for CASSEHAGNRYEQYF.